This TCR beta chain was sequenced during a study of T cell changes during pregnancy in multiple sclerosis. The CDR3 loop spans 15 amino acids. Germline trimming cut 5 bases from V and 4 bases from J; bases unmatched to any gene: 4. Germline CDR1 and CDR2: SGHTA and FQGNSA. This clone was seen just once. Some clones are missing from TCRdb's copy, which holds only in-frame ones; the method was immunoSEQ multiplex PCR. Here the sample spans roughly 32,000 clones, about 88% being singletons. Material: CD8+ T cells from peripheral blood mononuclear cells, obtained in the third trimester of pregnancy. The receptor comes from a female donor with multiple sclerosis, enrolled in a pregnancy study. The chain links TRBV7-2 to TRBJ2-3, with TRBD2 matching 12 bases. The CDR3 loop is CASSASGGAADTQYF. The CDR3 DNA reads as TGTGCCAGCAGCGCTAGCGGGGGGGCGGCAGATACGCAGTATTTT.